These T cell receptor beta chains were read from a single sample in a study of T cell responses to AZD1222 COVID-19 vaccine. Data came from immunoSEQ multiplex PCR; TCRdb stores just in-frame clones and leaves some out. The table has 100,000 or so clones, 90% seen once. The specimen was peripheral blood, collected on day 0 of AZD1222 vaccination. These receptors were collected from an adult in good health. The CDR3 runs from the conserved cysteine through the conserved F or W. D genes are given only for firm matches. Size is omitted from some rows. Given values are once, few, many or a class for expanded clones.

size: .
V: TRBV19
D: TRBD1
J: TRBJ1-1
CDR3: CASSTGDREDTEAFF
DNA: TGTGCCAGTAGTACCGGGGACAGAGAGGACACTGAAGCTTTCTTT

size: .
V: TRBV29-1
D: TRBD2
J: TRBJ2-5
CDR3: CSVVGGYQETQYF
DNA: TGCAGCGTTGTCGGGGGGTACCAAGAGACCCAGTACTTC

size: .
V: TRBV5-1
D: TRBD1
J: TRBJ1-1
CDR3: CASRPLEKGADTEAFF
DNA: TGCGCCAGCAGACCGTTGGAAAAGGGGGCTGACACTGAAGCTTTCTTT

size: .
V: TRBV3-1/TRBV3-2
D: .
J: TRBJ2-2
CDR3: CASSQASDRYTGELFF
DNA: TGTGCCAGCAGCCAAGCGAGCGATCGGTACACCGGGGAGCTGTTTTTT

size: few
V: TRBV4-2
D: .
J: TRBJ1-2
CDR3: CASSQEILSAANYGYTF
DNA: TGTGCCAGCAGCCAAGAAATTTTGTCCGCCGCTAACTATGGCTACACCTTC

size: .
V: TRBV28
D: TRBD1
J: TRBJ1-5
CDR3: CATKDRGLPQHF
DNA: TGTGCCACTAAGGACAGGGGGCTGCCCCAGCATTTT

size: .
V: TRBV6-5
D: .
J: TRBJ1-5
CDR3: CASSYSTDGNQPQHF
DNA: TGTGCCAGCAGCTACTCCACGGACGGTAATCAGCCCCAGCATTTT

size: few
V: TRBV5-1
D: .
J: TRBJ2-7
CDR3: CASSGTGTRRTLTYEQYF
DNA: TGCGCCAGCAGTGGCACAGGGACTCGCCGGACCTTGACCTACGAGCAGTACTTC

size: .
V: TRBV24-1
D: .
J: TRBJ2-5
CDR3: CATSDANGHTQETQYF
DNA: TGTGCCACCAGTGACGCGAACGGACATACCCAAGAGACCCAGTACTTC

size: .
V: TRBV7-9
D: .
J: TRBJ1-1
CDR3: CASSLARGNTEAFF
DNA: TGTGCCAGCAGCTTAGCACGGGGAAACACTGAAGCTTTCTTT

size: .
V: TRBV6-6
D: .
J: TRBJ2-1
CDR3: CASSYTSGGSYNEQFF
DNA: TGTGCCAGCAGTTACACAAGTGGGGGATCCTACAATGAGCAGTTCTTC

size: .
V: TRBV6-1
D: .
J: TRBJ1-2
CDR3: CASSPWRQGYTF
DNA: TGTGCCAGCAGCCCCTGGCGGCAGGGCTACACCTTC

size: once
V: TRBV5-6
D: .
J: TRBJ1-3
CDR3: CASSLGGTNSGNTIYF
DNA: TGTGCCAGCAGCTTGGGGGGGACCAACTCTGGAAACACCATATATTTT

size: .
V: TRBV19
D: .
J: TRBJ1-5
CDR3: CASNIYSNQPQHF
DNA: TGTGCCAGTAATATTTATAGCAATCAGCCCCAGCATTTT

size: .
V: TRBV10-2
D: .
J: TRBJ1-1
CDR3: CASGDGQINTEAFF
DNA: TGCGCCAGCGGGGACGGACAGATAAACACTGAAGCTTTCTTT

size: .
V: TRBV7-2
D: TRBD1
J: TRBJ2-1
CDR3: CASSLTGGGYNEQFF
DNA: TGTGCCAGCAGTCTCACAGGGGGCGGGTACAATGAGCAGTTCTTC

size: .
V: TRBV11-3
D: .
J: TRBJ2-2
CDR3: CASSRGSGELFF
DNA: TGTGCCAGCAGCCGAGGGTCCGGGGAGCTGTTTTTT

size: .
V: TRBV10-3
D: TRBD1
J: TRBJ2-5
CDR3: CAISAGQAKETQYF
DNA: TGTGCCATCAGTGCGGGACAGGCGAAAGAGACCCAGTACTTC

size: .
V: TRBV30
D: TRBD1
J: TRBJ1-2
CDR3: CAWKGQGYGYTF
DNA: TGTGCCTGGAAGGGACAGGGATACGGCTACACCTTC

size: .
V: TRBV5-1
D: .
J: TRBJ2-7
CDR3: CASSLAGSIGAREQYF
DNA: TGCGCCAGCAGCTTGGCCGGATCGATAGGGGCGCGCGAGCAGTACTTC

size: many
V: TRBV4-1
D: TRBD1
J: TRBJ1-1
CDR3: CASSRQDREFEAFF
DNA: TGCGCCAGCAGCCGGCAGGACAGGGAGTTTGAAGCTTTCTTT

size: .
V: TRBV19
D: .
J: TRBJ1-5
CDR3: CASSIESLSYPVRPQHF
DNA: TGTGCCAGTAGTATAGAATCTCTATCCTATCCCGTTCGGCCCCAGCATTTT

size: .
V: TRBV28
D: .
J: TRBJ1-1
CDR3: CASRGRVTEAFF
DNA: TGTGCCAGCAGAGGCAGGGTCACTGAAGCTTTCTTT

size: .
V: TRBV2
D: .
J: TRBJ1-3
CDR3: CASSGRLGLPAF
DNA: TGTGCCAGCAGTGGGCGACTGGGACTGCCAGCCTTT

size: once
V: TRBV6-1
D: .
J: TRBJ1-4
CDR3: CASSEVRLYATNEKLFF
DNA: TGTGCCAGCAGTGAAGTCCGTTTATATGCAACTAATGAAAAACTGTTTTTT

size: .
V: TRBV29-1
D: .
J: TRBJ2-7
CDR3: CSVVVGPEQYF
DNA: TGCAGCGTTGTAGTAGGACCCGAGCAGTACTTC

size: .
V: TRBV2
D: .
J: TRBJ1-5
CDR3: CASSVEGIGQPQHF
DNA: TGTGCCAGCAGTGTTGAGGGGATAGGGCAGCCCCAGCATTTT

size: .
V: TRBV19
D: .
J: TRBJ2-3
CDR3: CASSMAPRADTDTQYF
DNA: TGTGCCAGTAGTATGGCCCCACGGGCGGACACAGATACGCAGTATTTT

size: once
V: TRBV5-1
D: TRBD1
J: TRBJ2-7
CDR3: CASNDQGAYYEQYF
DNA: TGCGCCAGCAACGATCAGGGGGCTTACTACGAGCAGTACTTC

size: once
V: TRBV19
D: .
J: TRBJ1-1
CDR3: CASRETGEAFF
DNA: TGTGCCAGTAGAGAGACAGGTGAAGCTTTCTTT

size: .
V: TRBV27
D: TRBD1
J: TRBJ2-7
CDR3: CASSLSGQGVYEQYF
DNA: TGTGCCAGCAGTTTAAGTGGACAGGGAGTCTACGAGCAGTACTTC

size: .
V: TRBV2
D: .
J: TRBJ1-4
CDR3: CASSYGTANEKLFF
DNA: TGTGCCAGCAGCTACGGGACGGCTAATGAAAAACTGTTTTTT

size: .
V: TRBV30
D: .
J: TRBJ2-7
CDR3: CAWSPNSYEQYF
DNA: TGTGCCTGGAGTCCCAACTCCTACGAGCAGTACTTC

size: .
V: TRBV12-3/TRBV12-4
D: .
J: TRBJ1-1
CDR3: CASSSATEAFF
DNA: TGTGCCAGCAGTTCTGCCACTGAAGCTTTCTTT

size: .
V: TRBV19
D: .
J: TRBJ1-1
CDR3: CASSIGLSWNTEAFF
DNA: TGTGCCAGTAGTATAGGCCTCAGCTGGAACACTGAAGCTTTCTTT

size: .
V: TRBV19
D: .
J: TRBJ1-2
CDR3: CASSSQLSYGYTF
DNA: TGTGCCAGTAGTAGTCAGCTTAGCTATGGCTACACCTTC

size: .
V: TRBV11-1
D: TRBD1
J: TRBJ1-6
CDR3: CASSPIGQGNSPLHF
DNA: TGTGCCAGCAGCCCTATAGGACAGGGGAATTCACCCCTCCACTTT

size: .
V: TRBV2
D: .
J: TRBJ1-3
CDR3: CASSPIVTGSGNTIYF
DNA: TGTGCCAGCAGTCCAATCGTTACAGGATCTGGAAACACCATATATTTT

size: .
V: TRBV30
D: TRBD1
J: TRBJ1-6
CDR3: CAWSDAGRGNHSPLHF
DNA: TGTGCCTGGAGTGACGCTGGCAGGGGGAATCATTCACCCCTCCACTTT

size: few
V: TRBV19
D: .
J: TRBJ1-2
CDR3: CASSFRGAHYGYTF
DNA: TGTGCCAGTAGTTTTCGGGGGGCACACTATGGCTACACCTTC

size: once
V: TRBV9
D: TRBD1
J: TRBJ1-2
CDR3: CASSVGGGHYGYTF
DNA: TGTGCCAGCAGCGTAGGAGGGGGCCACTATGGCTACACCTTC

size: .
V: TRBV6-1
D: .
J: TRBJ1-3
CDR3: CASSENPTDSGNTIYF
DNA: TGTGCCAGCAGTGAAAACCCGACAGATTCAGGAAACACCATATATTTT

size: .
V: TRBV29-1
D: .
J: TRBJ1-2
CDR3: CSVRAPYGYTF
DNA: TGCAGCGTCCGGGCTCCATATGGCTACACCTTC

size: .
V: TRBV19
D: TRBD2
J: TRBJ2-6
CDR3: CASTSSGGVRSGANVLTF
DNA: TGTGCCAGTACCTCTAGCGGGGGGGTTCGCTCTGGGGCCAACGTCCTGACTTTC

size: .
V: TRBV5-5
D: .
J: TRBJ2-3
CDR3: CASSLGVQLTSTDTQYF
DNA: TGTGCCAGCAGCTTGGGTGTGCAACTTACTAGCACAGATACGCAGTATTTT

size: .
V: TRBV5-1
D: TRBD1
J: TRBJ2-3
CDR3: CASIKQGSDTQYF
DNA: TGCGCCAGCATTAAACAGGGGTCAGATACGCAGTATTTT

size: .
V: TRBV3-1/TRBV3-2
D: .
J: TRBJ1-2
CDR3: CASSHLDGGYTF
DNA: TGTGCCAGCAGCCACTTGGACGGTGGCTACACCTTC

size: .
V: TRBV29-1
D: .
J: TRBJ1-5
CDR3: CSQTVITSQPQHF
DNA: TGCAGCCAGACAGTAATTACCAGTCAGCCCCAGCATTTT

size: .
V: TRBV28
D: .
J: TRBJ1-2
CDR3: CASRLGGPNYGYTF
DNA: TGTGCCAGCAGGTTGGGTGGACCCAACTATGGCTACACCTTC

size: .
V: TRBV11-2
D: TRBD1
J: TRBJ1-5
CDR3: CASSSAAQGPRQPQHF
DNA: TGTGCCAGCAGCTCGGCCGCACAGGGGCCTAGGCAGCCCCAGCATTTT

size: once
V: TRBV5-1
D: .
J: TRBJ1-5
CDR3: CASSLGEGGQPQHF
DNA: TGCGCCAGCAGTCTCGGGGAGGGGGGTCAGCCCCAGCATTTT

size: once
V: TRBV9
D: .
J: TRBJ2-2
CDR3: CASSVRGNTGELFF
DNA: TGTGCCAGCAGCGTCCGAGGGAACACCGGGGAGCTGTTTTTT

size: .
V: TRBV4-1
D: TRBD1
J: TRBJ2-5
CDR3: CASSQGTGEETQYF
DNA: TGCGCCAGCAGCCAAGGGACAGGGGAAGAGACCCAGTACTTC